This TCR beta chain was identified in a study of blood T cell repertoires in COVID-19. For the study at large: Material from acute and convalescent COVID-19 was sourced from the United States, Italy and Spain. Sources were T cells, B-cell-depleted T cells, or PBMCs; the material itself was cDNA or gDNA.

Trimming cost V 2 bases and J 4 bases; bases outside gene matches: 5. Germline-derived CDR1 and CDR2 are SGDLS and YYNGEE. The CDR3 consists of 15 residues. Original analysis: Reference gene primers were amplified, and this amplification served to estimate nucleated cell counts. The repertoire was sequenced with immunoSEQ multiplex PCR; TCRdb's copy has only in-frame clones and lacks some. V and J calls plus clone size are reproduced from that table; the DNA served to infer D and trimming. The table lists over 200,000 clones, 75% to 90% of them singletons, with 4% to 5.5% in the top ten. V usage is TRBV9 and J usage is TRBJ2-2; TRBD2 matches at 7 bases. The sequence came from a human donor in a cohort sampled during active COVID-19. Sequencing was carried out using peripheral blood. The CDR3 DNA reads TGTGCCAGCAGCGTGAGGCGGGAGAGCACCGGGGAGCTGTTTTTT. This sequence encodes CASSVRRESTGELFF.